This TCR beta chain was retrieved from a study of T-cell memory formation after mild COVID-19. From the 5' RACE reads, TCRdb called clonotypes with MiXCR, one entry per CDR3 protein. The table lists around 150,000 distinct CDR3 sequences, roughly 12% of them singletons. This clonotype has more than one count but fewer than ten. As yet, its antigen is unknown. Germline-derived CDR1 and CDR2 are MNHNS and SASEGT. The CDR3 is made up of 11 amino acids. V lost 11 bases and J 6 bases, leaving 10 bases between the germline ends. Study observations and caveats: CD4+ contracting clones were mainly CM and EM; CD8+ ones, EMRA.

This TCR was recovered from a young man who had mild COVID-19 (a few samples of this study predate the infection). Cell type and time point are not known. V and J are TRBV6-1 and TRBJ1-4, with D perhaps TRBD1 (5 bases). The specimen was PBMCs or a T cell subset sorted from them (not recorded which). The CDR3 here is CAARTYEKLFF. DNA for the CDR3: TGTGCCGCCCGGACATATGAAAAACTGTTTTTT.